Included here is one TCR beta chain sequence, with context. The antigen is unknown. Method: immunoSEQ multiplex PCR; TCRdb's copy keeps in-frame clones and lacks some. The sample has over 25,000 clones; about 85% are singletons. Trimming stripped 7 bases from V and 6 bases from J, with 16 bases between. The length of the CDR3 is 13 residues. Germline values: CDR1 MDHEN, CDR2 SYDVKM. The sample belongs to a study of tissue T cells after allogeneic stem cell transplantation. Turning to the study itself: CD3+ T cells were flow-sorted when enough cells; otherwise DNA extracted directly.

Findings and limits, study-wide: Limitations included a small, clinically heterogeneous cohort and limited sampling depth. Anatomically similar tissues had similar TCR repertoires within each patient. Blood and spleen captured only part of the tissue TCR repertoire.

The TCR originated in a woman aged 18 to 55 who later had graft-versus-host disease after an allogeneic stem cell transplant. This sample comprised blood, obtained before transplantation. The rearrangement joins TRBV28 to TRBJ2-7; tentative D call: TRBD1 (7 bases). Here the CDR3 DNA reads TGTGCCAGCAAGGAGGAGGGGGCGGTCGAGCAGTACTTC. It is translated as CASKEEGAVEQYF.